The 24 T cell receptor beta chains given below trace back to one sample, sequenced in a study of blood T cells in healthy people across ages. The authors ran a second PCR of about 7 to 12 cycles using a sample-barcoded 5' primer and a J-beta primer mix. MiXCR, applied by TCRdb to the 5' RACE reads, yields one record per CDR3 protein. The table shows about 720,000 distinct CDR3 sequences, with approximately 25% occurring only once. These data also featured in a second study, about T cells of mothers and their children.

The specimen sequenced was blood. These receptors were obtained from a boy aged 5-17 years in good health.

This chain joins TRBV20-1 and TRBJ2-3, with 16 bases identical to TRBD2. This CDR3 spans 17 amino acids. CDR1 and CDR2 (germline): DFQATT, SNEGSKA (reference sequence). Losses at the gene ends were 5 bases for V and 3 bases for J; bases not matched to a gene: 8. In DNA form, the CDR3 reads TGCAGTGCTCAGGGACTAGCGGGAGGGCCGCTTACAGATACGCAGTATTTT. Translation: CSAQGLAGGPLTDTQYF.

J is TRBJ2-7 and V is TRBV6-2 or TRBV6-3, with D possibly called TRBD1 or TRBD2 (5 bases each). The CDR3 runs 16 residues. Per germline, CDR1 MNHEY and CDR2 SVGEGT. V lost 2 bases and J lost 2, with 16 bases in between. The chain's CDR3 is CASSYPTEAETYEQYF. In DNA form, the CDR3 reads TGTGCCAGCAGTTACCCGACAGAAGCGGAAACCTACGAGCAGTACTTC.

The chain's CDR3 is CASSYGTGVRETQYF. CDR3 bases: TGTGCCAGCAGTTATGGGACAGGGGTCCGGGAGACCCAGTACTTC. V gene TRBV6-5 combines with J gene TRBJ2-5, with 10 bases matching TRBD1. CDR1 and CDR2 (germline): MNHEY, SVGAGI. CDR3 length: 15 residues. Trimming removed 3 bases from V and 5 bases from J; junction bases left unmatched: 6.

This chain connects TRBV19 to TRBJ2-4; unclear D gene. CDR3 size: 14 residues. V lost 7 bases to trimming and J lost 1 base, with 11 bases between them. The V gene's germline CDR1 is LNHDA and CDR2 SQIVND (reference sequence). The CDR3 region has the DNA TGTGCCAGTACTAGAGATTTCGCCAAAAACATTCAGTACTTC. Translated: CASTRDFAKNIQYF.

The chain employs TRBV5-1 and TRBJ2-1, with 9 bases that match TRBD2. Germline lookup yields CDR1 SGHRS and CDR2 YFSETQ. This CDR3 region has 16 residues. V was clipped by 4 bases and J by 4 bases; unmatched bases: 9. The CDR3 loop is CASSPGRAGGYNEQFF. CDR3 DNA sequence: TGCGCCAGCAGCCCTGGGAGAGCGGGAGGTTACAATGAGCAGTTCTTC.

The V gene is TRBV7-9, the J gene TRBJ1-2, with D possibly matching TRBD1 (5 bases). The CDR3 sequence is 12 residues long. Trimming left V 5 bases short and J 7 bases short, with 11 bases between. Germline assignment: CDR1 SEHNR and CDR2 FQNEAQ (reference sequence). CDR3 residues: CASSPQGIGYTF. The CDR3 DNA follows: TGTGCCAGCAGCCCGCAGGGTATTGGCTACACCTTC.

CDR3 sequence: CSAGGGYTDNEQFF. In nucleotides, the CDR3 is TGCAGCGCTGGGGGGGGTTACACCGACAATGAGCAGTTCTTC. This chain links TRBV29-1 with TRBJ2-1; TRBD2 agrees at 7 bases. The CDR3 covers 14 residues. Germline assignment: CDR1 SQVTM and CDR2 ANQGSEA. V lost 7 bases, J lost 5 bases, and 11 bases stayed unmatched.

The chain has TRBV4-1 and TRBJ2-5; D tentatively fits TRBD1 or TRBD2 (5 bases each). Germline CDR1 MGHRA, CDR2 YSYEKL. Deletions cut 0 bases from V and 1 base from J, with 12 bases between. The CDR3 covers 16 residues. The CDR3 reads CASSQDEGPPQETQYF. The CDR3 coding sequence is TGCGCCAGCAGCCAAGATGAGGGGCCACCCCAAGAGACCCAGTACTTC.

Note on this clonotype: An end of the junction does not agree with germline; a read error may underlie this. The V and J genes are TRBV5-5 and TRBJ2-2, with 8 bases fitting TRBD1. The CDR3 runs to 16 residues. Germline V gene data show CDR1 as SGHKS and CDR2 as YYEKEE (reference sequence). DNA for the CDR3: TGTGCCGGCAGCATTACAGGGGGTCAGAACACCGGGGAGCTGTTTTTT. Protein sequence: CAGSITGGQNTGELFF.

In its sample, this clonotype was seen a few times. The rearrangement joins TRBV7-9 to TRBJ2-7; 10 nucleotides match TRBD2. The V and J ends lost 4 bases and 3 bases, in that order; junction bases with no gene match: 6. Germline V gene data show CDR1 as SEHNR and CDR2 as FQNEAQ (reference sequence). The CDR3 covers 15 residues. The chain's CDR3 is CASSSRTSGDYEQYF. For the CDR3, the DNA is TGTGCCAGCAGCTCGAGGACTAGCGGTGACTACGAGCAGTACTTC.

This clonotype was picked up a small number of times. The chain combines TRBV20-1 with TRBJ2-5, with 7 bases identical to TRBD2. The trim removed 5 bases at V and 11 bases at J, leaving 20 bases unmatched. Germline assignment: CDR1 DFQATT and CDR2 SNEGSKA (reference sequence). This CDR3 spans 15 amino acids. CDR3 in DNA: TGCAGTGCTCGGGAGGAGGAGGTCGCTCCCTTCAGGCAGTACTTC. Translation gives CSAREEEVAPFRQYF.

The J gene is TRBJ2-3, the V gene TRBV7-8, with D tentatively TRBD1 or TRBD2 (6 bases each). V dropped 2 bases and J dropped 3 bases, with 12 bases sitting between them. The CDR3 extends over 15 amino acids. The germline V gene has CDR1 SGHVS and CDR2 FQNEAQ. As DNA, the CDR3 is TGTGCCAGCAGCTTATTAGGGGGGCGGACAGATACGCAGTATTTT. Translating gives CASSLLGGRTDTQYF.

This clonotype has a handful of counts. The V call is TRBV29-1, the J call TRBJ2-7, with D perhaps matching TRBD1 (5 bases). Germline V lookup: CDR1 SQVTM, CDR2 ANQGSEA. V was clipped by 6 bases and J by 5 bases, with 14 bases between them. This CDR3 has 12 residues. The CDR3 nucleotides are TGCAGCGTCCTTGGTGGGGCCGACGAGCAGTACTTC. This gives the protein CSVLGGADEQYF.

V gene TRBV9 combines with J gene TRBJ1-3; D is perhaps TRBD1 (5 bases). The CDR3 covers 17 residues. CDR1 is SGDLS, CDR2 YYNGEE, per germline. V dropped 2 bases and J dropped 1 base, with 16 bases sitting between them. CDR3 residues: CASSVFGDFSSGNTIYF. The CDR3 DNA reads as TGTGCCAGCAGCGTTTTTGGGGACTTCAGTTCTGGAAACACCATATATTTT.

The rearrangement joins TRBV7-8 to TRBJ2-5; 9 nucleotides agree with TRBD1. The DNA end is more similar to TRBJ2-1, so the J call may be wrong. CDR1 SGHVS and CDR2 FQNEAQ come from the germline V gene. CDR3 length: 13 amino acids. CDR3 DNA: TGTGCCAGTGGCGGGACAGGGAACAATGAGCAGTTCTTC. Amino acids: CASGGTGNNEQFF.

This clonotype was counted between two and nine times. The chain couples TRBV12-3 or TRBV12-4 to TRBJ2-5; 12 bases align to TRBD1. This CDR3 has 15 residues. Losses at the gene ends were 4 bases for V and 4 bases for J; bases not matched to a gene: 4. The CDR3 reads CASSSGTGGVETQYF. CDR3 sequence (DNA): TGTGCCAGCAGTTCGGGGACAGGGGGCGTAGAGACCCAGTACTTC.

The chain links TRBV7-2 to TRBJ1-4; possible D gene TRBD1, 5 bases. Trimming pared 5 bases from V and 7 bases from J, leaving 17 bases between. The CDR3 has 15 residues. Per the germline V gene, CDR1 is SGHTA and CDR2 is FQGNSA. The CDR3 DNA reads TGTGCCAGCAGCCCGGGGCGGGGCCAGAGTGAAAAACTGTTTTTT. This encodes CASSPGRGQSEKLFF.

The V call is TRBV9, the J call TRBJ1-2; D perhaps matches TRBD1 (5 bases). V shed 0 bases and J shed 5 bases, with 14 bases lying between them. The CDR3 runs to 15 residues. CDR1 is SGDLS, CDR2 YYNGEE, per germline. For the CDR3, the DNA is TGTGCCAGCAGCGTAGCCCCAGGGTCGGGTTATGGCTACACCTTC. Translating gives CASSVAPGSGYGYTF.

This clonotype was seen only once. The rearrangement joins TRBV10-3 to TRBJ2-5; TRBD1 might be the D (5 bases). Matching the DNA end better, TRBJ2-7 makes the J call doubtful. There are 11 residues in the CDR3. The V gene's germline CDR1 is ENHRY and CDR2 SYGVKD. This chain's CDR3 is CAIRVGDEQYF. CDR3 bases: TGTGCCATCAGGGTAGGGGACGAGCAGTACTTC.

The table lists this clonotype with a count of one. This chain connects TRBV29-1 to TRBJ2-1; D gene unclear. The CDR3 loop spans 13 amino acids. The V gene lost 1 base and the J gene lost 4 bases, with 8 bases spanning the gap. CDR1 SQVTM and CDR2 ANQGSEA come from the germline V gene. This CDR3 reads CSVEVVSYNEQFF. The CDR3 nucleotides are TGCAGCGTTGAAGTGGTGTCATACAATGAGCAGTTCTTC.

This clonotype was seen only a few times. The chain uses TRBV28 and TRBJ2-5, with 8 nucleotides matching TRBD1. The germline V gene has CDR1 MDHEN and CDR2 SYDVKM. This CDR3 is 14 amino acids long. With 3 bases clipped from V and 6 bases from J, the junction kept 6 bases outside the gene matches. The CDR3 DNA sequence: TGTGCCAGCAGTTTTCGGACAGGGTTGCAGACCCAGTACTTC. Its translation is CASSFRTGLQTQYF.

This clonotype was detected only a few times. V usage is TRBV27 and J usage is TRBJ2-5; 8 bases fit TRBD1. The trim removed 2 bases at V and 12 bases at J, leaving 5 bases unmatched. The CDR3 sequence is 12 residues long. CDR1 and CDR2 (germline): MNHEY, SMNVEV (reference sequence). This CDR3 is CASSLTQGVEYF. The DNA for the CDR3 is TGTGCCAGCAGTTTAACACAGGGGGTTGAGTACTTC.

As DNA, the CDR3 is TGTGCCAGCAGCCCGGACAGGGGGCGCTTTCCAGATACGCAGTATTTT. The encoded protein is CASSPDRGRFPDTQYF. The V call is TRBV7-9, the J call TRBJ2-3, with 11 positions matching TRBD1. The CDR3 runs to 16 residues. Germline values: CDR1 SEHNR, CDR2 FQNEAQ (reference sequence). After removal of 5 bases from V and 4 bases from J, the junction contained 8 bases not matched to a gene.

This clonotype was found a few times. CDR3 amino acids: CASSPPGNFF. The CDR3 DNA reads as TGTGCCAGCAGCCCCCCCGGGAATTTCTTT. The chain employs TRBV7-9 and TRBJ1-1; D gene ambiguous. V was cut by 5 bases and J by 13 bases, with 11 bases left in between. CDR1 and CDR2 (germline): SEHNR, FQNEAQ (reference sequence). This CDR3 region has 10 residues. The whole variable domain, remainder taken from reference TRBV7-9 and TRBJ1-1, is DTGVSQNPRHKITKRGQNVTFRCDPISEHNRLYWYRQTLGQGPEFLTYFQNEAQLEKSRLLSDRFSAERPKGSFSTLEIQRTEQGDSAMYLCASSPPGNFFGQGTRLTVV.